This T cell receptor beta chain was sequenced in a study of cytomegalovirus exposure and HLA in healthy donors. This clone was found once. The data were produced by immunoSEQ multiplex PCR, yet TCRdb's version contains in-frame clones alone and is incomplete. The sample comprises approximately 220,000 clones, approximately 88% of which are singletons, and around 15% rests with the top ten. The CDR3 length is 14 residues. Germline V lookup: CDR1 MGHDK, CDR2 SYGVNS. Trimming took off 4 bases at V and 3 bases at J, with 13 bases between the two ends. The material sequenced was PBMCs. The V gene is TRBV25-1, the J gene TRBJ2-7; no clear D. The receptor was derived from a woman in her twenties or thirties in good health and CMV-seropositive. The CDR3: CASSAVGRIYEQYF. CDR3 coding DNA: TGTGCCAGCAGTGCGGTGGGTCGGATCTACGAGCAGTACTTC.